This record covers a single T cell receptor beta chain. Germline-derived CDR1 and CDR2 are LNHDA and SQIVND (reference sequence). This CDR3 comprises 13 residues. With 5 bases clipped from V and 5 bases from J, the junction kept 2 bases outside the gene matches. Profiled with immunoSEQ multiplex PCR; TCRdb holds only in-frame clones, not every one. Among some 120,000 clones listed, around four fifths were seen once. The data belong to a study of blood T cell repertoires in COVID-19. As for the study in general: Samples of COVID-19 (acute and convalescent) were obtained from the United States, Italy and Spain.

The sample comprised peripheral blood. The TCR originated in a human donor in a cohort sampled during active COVID-19. The genes are TRBV19 and TRBJ1-1, with 10 bases lining up with TRBD1. The CDR3 region has the DNA TGTGCCAGTAGTTGGGACAGGGGTACTGAAGCTTTCTTT. Encoded protein: CASSWDRGTEAFF.